This T cell receptor beta chain was identified during a study of patients and donors after allogeneic stem cell transplantation. Via MiXCR, TCRdb re-called the RT-PCR reads, giving one row per CDR3 protein. The data contain about a million distinct CDR3 sequences, under 20% of them singletons. V gave up 2 bases and J gave up 12 bases, with 8 bases separating them. The CDR3 sequence is 11 residues long. The chain employs TRBV12-3 or TRBV12-4 and TRBJ2-1; no reliable D call. Sequencing input: blood, either unsorted or a sorted T cell fraction (not recorded which). The source is a human donor who was either an allogeneic HSCT recipient or a stem cell or donor lymphocyte infusion donor (not recorded which). It is not recorded whose cells these are; they may come from a transplant donor. CDR3 loop: CASSLTPLQFF. The DNA for the CDR3 is TGTGCCAGCAGTTTAACCCCCCTGCAGTTCTTC.